These T cell receptor beta chains were read from a single sample in a study of blood T cell repertoires in COVID-19. TCRdb's table, derived via immunoSEQ multiplex PCR, lists solely in-frame clones and lacks some. In the table there are 310,000 or so clones, roughly 90% of which are singletons. The specimen was peripheral blood. Receptors were obtained from a woman aged 25 to 45 with COVID-19, enrolled during active disease. Each CDR3 is given with its conserved first and last residue. Each record gives: J gene, CDR3 length, V gene, CDR3 protein.

TRBJ2-3	15	TRBV4-3	CASSQDGGPTDTQYF
TRBJ2-7	14	TRBV9	CASSTQMTGVEQYF
TRBJ2-7	15	TRBV29-1	CSVELLRDSSYEQYF
TRBJ2-5	15	TRBV24-1	CATSDRLAGQETQYF
TRBJ2-3	15	TRBV30	CAWSVQAGGGYTQYF
TRBJ1-6	15	TRBV5-6	CASSRGGGRNSPLHF
TRBJ1-5	14	TRBV9	CASSDGDYNQPQHF
TRBJ1-2	15	TRBV3-1/TRBV3-2	CASSQGGGARYGYTF
TRBJ2-7	17	TRBV5-3	CARSFLNTGLSSYEQYF
TRBJ2-7	15	TRBV11-2	CASSNRDRGSYEQYF
TRBJ1-3	15	TRBV11-2	CASSFRGSSGNTIYF
TRBJ2-7	13	TRBV27	CASRMTFSYEQYF
TRBJ1-1	15	TRBV9	CASSVEGGLNTEAFF
TRBJ2-3	16	TRBV4-3	CASSQDSGRTTDTQYF
TRBJ2-5	15	TRBV6-5	CASSYSSGRPETQYF
TRBJ2-3	16	TRBV20-1	CSASGSREDYTDTQYF
TRBJ1-4	14	TRBV7-9	CASSFGTASEKLFF
TRBJ2-3	15	TRBV15	CATSGSQGSADTQYF
TRBJ1-2	10	TRBV2	CASRQVYYTF
TRBJ1-5	15	TRBV9	CASSVTGGVDQPQHF
TRBJ2-5	15	TRBV7-2	CASSLEETRQETQYF
TRBJ2-7	12	TRBV28	CASRSGDYEQYF
TRBJ1-5	16	TRBV6-6	CASSYPLAEGNQPQHF
TRBJ2-7	13	TRBV7-2	CAIALAGDHEQYF
TRBJ1-5	13	TRBV2	CASIDRYGRPQHF
TRBJ2-1	14	TRBV5-1	CASGTSGSYNEQFF
TRBJ2-7	13	TRBV2	CASGTSGRYEQYF
TRBJ2-2	14	TRBV18	CASSRGLGTGELFF
TRBJ2-3	13	TRBV10-1	CASGGQGTDTQYF
TRBJ2-3	15	TRBV7-9	CASSRPGGRTDTQYF
TRBJ2-3	17	TRBV4-3	CASSQGSSGRAGDTQYF
TRBJ2-3	15	TRBV2	CASTQEYGRGDTQYF
TRBJ2-7	14	TRBV3-1/TRBV3-2	CASSRETYSYEQYF
TRBJ2-3	16	TRBV27	CASSSPRTGRADTQYF
TRBJ1-2	13	TRBV6-5	CASSSGTGVGYTF
TRBJ2-7	14	TRBV2	CASLSGTGGNEQYF
TRBJ2-3	14	TRBV5-6	CASSPVGSTDTQYF
TRBJ1-5	14	TRBV28	CASRQGAGDQPQHF
TRBJ2-7	15	TRBV7-3	CASSLAAGAEHEQYF
TRBJ2-1	14	TRBV19	CAANRGGFYNEQFF
TRBJ2-1	15	TRBV6-2/TRBV6-3	CASSRAGGPLDEQFF
TRBJ2-7	14	TRBV19	CASSSGQGRDEQYF
TRBJ1-1	11	TRBV6-5	CASTTTGLTFF
TRBJ1-1	15	TRBV28	CASSLLGTGGTEAFF
TRBJ2-2	15	TRBV5-8	CASSWVGSLPGELFF
TRBJ2-3	16	TRBV9	CASSVGTGGGTDTQYF
TRBJ1-5	14	TRBV30	CAWGRDQGSQPQHF
TRBJ2-7	14	TRBV27	CASSLDRGQYEQYF
TRBJ1-1	15	TRBV30	CAWSLTQWANTEAFF
TRBJ2-1	15	TRBV24-1	CATSDPGSPRIEQFF
TRBJ2-4	14	TRBV30	CAWTAPGLTNIQYF
TRBJ1-6	15	TRBV19	CASTPPGQGDSPLHF
TRBJ1-2	15	TRBV25-1	CASSEGTGGQYGYTF
TRBJ2-7	15	TRBV5-4	CASSLVGTGEREQYF